The rows below give T cell receptor beta chains drawn from one sample of a study of beta chain features in type 1 diabetes. Data came from immunoSEQ multiplex PCR; TCRdb stores just in-frame clones and leaves some out. Of more than 300,000 clones listed, around an eighth are singletons. Sequencing used naive CD4+ T cells from blood. Source of these receptors: a young man in good health. Both conserved end residues are part of each CDR3. D genes are given only for firm matches. Not all rows give a size; the values are once, few, many and, for expanded clones, a class.

clone size	J gene	V gene	D gene	CDR3 protein	CDR3 DNA
NA	TRBJ2-7	TRBV30	TRBD1	CAYTRDRGIYEQYF	TGTGCCTACACCCGGGACAGGGGAATTTACGAGCAGTACTTC
NA	TRBJ2-2	TRBV5-8	NA	CAASYRRTGELFF	TGTGCCGCCTCTTACAGGAGAACCGGGGAGCTGTTTTTT
NA	TRBJ2-1	TRBV2	TRBD1	CASSEGTGGVNEQFF	TGTGCCAGCAGTGAAGGAACAGGGGGCGTGAATGAGCAGTTCTTC
few	TRBJ2-1	TRBV7-2	NA	CASSLYSSGPYNEQFF	TGTGCCAGCAGCTTATATTCGAGCGGGCCCTACAATGAGCAGTTCTTC
NA	TRBJ2-7	TRBV7-2	TRBD1	CASSYVDRGYEQYF	TGTGCCAGCAGCTACGTTGACAGGGGGTACGAGCAGTACTTC
NA	TRBJ2-7	TRBV28	TRBD2	CASRLAGRQYEQYF	TGTGCCAGCAGGCTAGCGGGAAGGCAATACGAGCAGTACTTC
NA	TRBJ2-7	TRBV25-1	NA	CASRDDYGSKYF	TGTGCCAGCAGGGACGACTATGGTAGTAAGTACTTC
NA	TRBJ2-3	TRBV7-2	NA	CASSLSTDTQYF	TGTGCCAGCAGCCTAAGCACAGATACGCAGTATTTT
NA	TRBJ2-3	TRBV5-1	NA	CASSLVGDTSTDTQYF	TGCGCCAGCAGCTTGGTTGGGGACACCAGCACAGATACGCAGTATTTT
few	TRBJ1-5	TRBV18	TRBD1	CASSRDRVSPQHF	TGTGCCAGCTCACGGGACAGGGTATCGCCCCAGCATTTT
NA	TRBJ2-3	TRBV12-5	TRBD1	CASGFDRVTDTQYF	TGTGCTAGTGGTTTCGACAGGGTTACAGATACGCAGTATTTT
few	TRBJ1-2	TRBV7-6	NA	CASSSYLSAARGYTF	TGTGCCAGCAGTTCTTACCTCTCTGCGGCTCGCGGCTACACCTTC
once	TRBJ2-7	TRBV7-6	NA	CASSLELALDEQYF	TGTGCCAGCAGCTTAGAACTAGCTTTGGACGAGCAGTACTTC
NA	TRBJ1-5	TRBV2	NA	CASSARAPSNQPQHF	TGTGCCAGCAGTGCCAGGGCGCCGAGCAATCAGCCCCAGCATTTT
few	TRBJ1-2	TRBV30	NA	CAWSVRRFGDYGYTF	TGTGCCTGGAGTGTACGACGGTTCGGGGACTATGGCTACACCTTC
NA	TRBJ1-1	TRBV20-1	NA	CSAPRSSEAFF	TGCAGTGCCCCGAGGAGTTCTGAAGCTTTCTTT
few	TRBJ1-1	TRBV30	NA	CAWRVKSMNTEAFF	TGTGCCTGGAGAGTTAAGAGTATGAACACTGAAGCTTTCTTT
NA	TRBJ2-2	TRBV4-3	TRBD2	CASSRQLASGELFF	TGCGCCAGCAGCCGACAACTAGCGTCCGGGGAGCTGTTTTTT
NA	TRBJ2-5	TRBV7-6	NA	CASSLARYQETQYF	TGTGCCAGCAGCTTAGCGCGGTACCAAGAGACCCAGTACTTC
few	TRBJ2-3	TRBV7-2	TRBD2	CASSLGPSGGTTDTQYF	TGTGCCAGCAGCTTAGGGCCTAGCGGGGGGACCACAGATACGCAGTATTTT
NA	TRBJ2-3	TRBV5-6	NA	CASSDRIAGAGTDTQYF	TGTGCCAGCAGCGATCGAATCGCGGGGGCTGGCACAGATACGCAGTATTTT
few	TRBJ1-1	TRBV7-2	NA	CASSYGPAVTEAFF	TGTGCCAGCAGCTACGGCCCAGCGGTGACTGAAGCTTTCTTT
few	TRBJ2-7	TRBV10-3	NA	CAPLGGGEIDEQYF	TGTGCCCCCCTGGGAGGTGGGGAGATTGATGAGCAGTACTTC
few	TRBJ2-3	TRBV4-2	TRBD2	CASSQGTSYGTDTQYF	TGTGCCAGCAGCCAGGGGACTAGCTACGGCACAGATACGCAGTATTTT
NA	TRBJ2-7	TRBV6-6	NA	CASSIGVGYEQYF	TGTGCCAGCAGCATAGGGGTAGGCTACGAGCAGTACTTC
NA	TRBJ2-1	TRBV5-1	NA	CASSLAGVSSYNEQFF	TGCGCCAGCAGCTTGGCAGGTGTAAGCTCCTACAATGAGCAGTTCTTC
NA	TRBJ2-7	TRBV5-4	NA	CASSRETRGEYEQYF	TGTGCCAGCAGCCGAGAAACCAGGGGTGAATACGAGCAGTACTTC
few	TRBJ2-1	TRBV19	NA	CASNQLGLAGDNEQFF	TGTGCCAGTAATCAACTCGGCCTAGCAGGGGACAATGAGCAGTTCTTC
NA	TRBJ2-5	TRBV7-3	NA	CASSRDTKETQYF	TGTGCCAGCAGCCGGGACACCAAAGAGACCCAGTACTTC
NA	TRBJ2-7	TRBV25-1	NA	CASSDARVSADEQYF	TGTGCCAGCAGTGACGCCCGGGTCTCGGCGGACGAGCAGTACTTC
NA	TRBJ1-3	TRBV7-2	NA	CASSSRASSGNTIYF	TGTGCCAGCAGTTCCCGTGCCAGCTCTGGAAACACCATATATTTT
NA	TRBJ1-1	TRBV7-6	NA	CASSFDILNTEAFF	TGTGCCAGCAGCTTCGACATACTGAACACTGAAGCTTTCTTT
few	TRBJ2-2	TRBV27	NA	CASSSMVLNTGELFF	TGTGCCAGCAGTTCCATGGTACTAAACACCGGGGAGCTGTTTTTT
few	TRBJ2-1	TRBV18	TRBD1	CASSVSTGTGDEQFF	TGTGCCAGCTCAGTCTCGACCGGGACAGGGGATGAGCAGTTCTTC
NA	TRBJ1-5	TRBV23-1	NA	CASSLKGSWGNQPQHF	TGCGCCAGCAGTTTAAAGGGGTCCTGGGGCAATCAGCCCCAGCATTTT
NA	TRBJ1-2	TRBV9	NA	CASSDIDRIYYGYTF	TGTGCCAGCAGCGACATAGACAGGATCTACTATGGCTACACCTTC
NA	TRBJ2-5	TRBV7-2	NA	CASSFGRGGLETQYF	TGTGCCAGCAGCTTTGGCAGGGGAGGGTTAGAGACCCAGTACTTC
many	TRBJ2-7	TRBV29-1	NA	CSVGGGIRYEQYF	TGCAGCGTTGGCGGGGGCATACGCTACGAGCAGTACTTC
NA	TRBJ2-1	TRBV18	TRBD1	CASSPEQGATEQFF	TGTGCCAGCTCACCTGAACAGGGGGCCACTGAGCAGTTCTTC
few	TRBJ1-2	TRBV5-4	NA	CASSLGVNYGWTF	TGTGCCAGCAGCTTGGGGGTTAACTATGGCTGGACCTTC
NA	TRBJ1-2	TRBV5-4	NA	CASSQSTLTGWGDGYTF	TGTGCCAGCAGCCAATCGACCTTGACAGGTTGGGGTGATGGCTACACCTTC